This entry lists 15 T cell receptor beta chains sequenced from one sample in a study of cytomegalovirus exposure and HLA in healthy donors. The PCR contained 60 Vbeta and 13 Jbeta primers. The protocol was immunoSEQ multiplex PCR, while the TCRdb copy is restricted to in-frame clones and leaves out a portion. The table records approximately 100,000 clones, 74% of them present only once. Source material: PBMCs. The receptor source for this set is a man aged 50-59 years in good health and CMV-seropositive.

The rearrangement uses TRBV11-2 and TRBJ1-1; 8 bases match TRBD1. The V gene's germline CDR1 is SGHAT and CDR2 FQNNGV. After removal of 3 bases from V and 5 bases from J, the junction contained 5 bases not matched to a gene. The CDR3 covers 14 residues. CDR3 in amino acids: CASSFGQGRTEAFF. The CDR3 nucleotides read TGTGCCAGCAGCTTTGGACAGGGTCGGACTGAAGCTTTCTTT.

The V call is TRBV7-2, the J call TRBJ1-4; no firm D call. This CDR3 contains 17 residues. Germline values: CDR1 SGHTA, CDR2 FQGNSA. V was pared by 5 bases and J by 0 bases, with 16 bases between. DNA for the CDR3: TGTGCCAGCAGCATCACTCCGTTTTTTGCAACTAATGAAAAACTGTTTTTT. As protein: CASSITPFFATNEKLFF.

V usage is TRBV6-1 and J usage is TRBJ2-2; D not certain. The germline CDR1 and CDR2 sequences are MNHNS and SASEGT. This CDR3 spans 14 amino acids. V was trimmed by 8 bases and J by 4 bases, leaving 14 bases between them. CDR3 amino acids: CASSFGRGTGELFF. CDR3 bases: TGTGCCAGCTCCTTCGGCCGAGGCACCGGGGAGCTGTTTTTT.

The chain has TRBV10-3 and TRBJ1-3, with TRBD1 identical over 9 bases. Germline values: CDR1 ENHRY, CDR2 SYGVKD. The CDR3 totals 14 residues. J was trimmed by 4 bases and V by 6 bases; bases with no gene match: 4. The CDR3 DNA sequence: TGTGCCATCAGCGCCGGGACAGGGGGAAACACCATATATTTT. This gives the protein CAISAGTGGNTIYF.

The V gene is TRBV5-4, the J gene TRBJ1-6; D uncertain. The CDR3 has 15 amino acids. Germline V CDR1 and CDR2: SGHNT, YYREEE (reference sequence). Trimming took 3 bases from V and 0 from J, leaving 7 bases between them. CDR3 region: CASSYTGSYNSPLHF. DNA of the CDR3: TGTGCCAGCAGCTACACGGGCTCCTATAATTCACCCCTCCACTTT. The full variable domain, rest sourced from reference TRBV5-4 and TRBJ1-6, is ETGVTQSPTHLIKTRGQQVTLRCSSQSGHNTVSWYQQALGQGPQFIFQYYREEENGRGNFPPRFSGLQFPNYSSELNVNALELDDSALYLCASSYTGSYNSPLHFGNGTRLTVT.

The CDR3, as DNA: TGTGCCAGCAGCCCAGTAGGGGGTTTACAGCGACCAAGCACAGATACGCAGTATTTT. The encoded protein is CASSPVGGLQRPSTDTQYF. The rearrangement links TRBV7-2 to TRBJ2-3, with a weak D call TRBD1 (6 bases). The V gene lost 5 bases and the J gene lost 0 bases, with 24 bases spanning the gap. There are 19 residues in the CDR3. CDR1 is SGHTA and CDR2 is FQGNSA in the germline V gene.

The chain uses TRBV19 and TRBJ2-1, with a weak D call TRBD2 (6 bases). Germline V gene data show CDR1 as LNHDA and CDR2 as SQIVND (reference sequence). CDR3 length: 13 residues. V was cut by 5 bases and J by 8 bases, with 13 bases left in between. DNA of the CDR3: TGTGCCAGTAGTCCTGGGAGGCGGTATGAGCAGTTCTTC. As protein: CASSPGRRYEQFF.

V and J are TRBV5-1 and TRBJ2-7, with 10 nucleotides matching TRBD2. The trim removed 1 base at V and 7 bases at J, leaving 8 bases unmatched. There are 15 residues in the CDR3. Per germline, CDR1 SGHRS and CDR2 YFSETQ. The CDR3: CASSLSPSGSGEQYF. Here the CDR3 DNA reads TGCGCCAGCAGCTTGTCGCCTAGCGGGAGTGGGGAGCAGTACTTC.

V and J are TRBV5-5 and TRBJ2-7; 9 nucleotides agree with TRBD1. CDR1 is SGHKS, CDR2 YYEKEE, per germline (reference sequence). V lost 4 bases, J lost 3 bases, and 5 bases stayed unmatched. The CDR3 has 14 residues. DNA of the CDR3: TGTGCCAGCAGCGTACAGGGGGCCCGCTACGAGCAGTACTTC. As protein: CASSVQGARYEQYF. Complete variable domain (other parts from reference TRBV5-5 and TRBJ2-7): DAGVTQSPTHLIKTRGQQVTLRCSPISGHKSVSWYQQVLGQGPQFIFQYYEKEERGRGNFPDRFSARQFPNYSSELNVNALLLGDSALYLCASSVQGARYEQYFGPGTRLTVT.

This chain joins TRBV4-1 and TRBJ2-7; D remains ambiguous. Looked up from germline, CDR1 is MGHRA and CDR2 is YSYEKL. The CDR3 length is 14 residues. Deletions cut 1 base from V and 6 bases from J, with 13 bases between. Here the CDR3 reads CASSQVFRNSEQYF. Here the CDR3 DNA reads TGCGCCAGCAGCCAAGTTTTCAGGAACTCCGAGCAGTACTTC.

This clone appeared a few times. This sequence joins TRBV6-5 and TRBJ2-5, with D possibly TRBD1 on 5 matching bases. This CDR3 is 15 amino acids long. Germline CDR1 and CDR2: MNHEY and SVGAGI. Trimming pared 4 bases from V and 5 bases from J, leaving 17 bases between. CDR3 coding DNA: TGTGCCAGCAGTTTCACCGCCAGGGAAGGGGAGACCCAGTACTTC. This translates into CASSFTAREGETQYF.

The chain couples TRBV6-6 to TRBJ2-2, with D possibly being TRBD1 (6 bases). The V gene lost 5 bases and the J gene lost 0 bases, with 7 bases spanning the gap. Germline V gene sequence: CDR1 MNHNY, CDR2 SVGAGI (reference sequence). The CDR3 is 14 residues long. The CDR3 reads CASSRDTNTGELFF. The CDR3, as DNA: TGTGCCAGCAGTCGGGACACGAACACCGGGGAGCTGTTTTTT.

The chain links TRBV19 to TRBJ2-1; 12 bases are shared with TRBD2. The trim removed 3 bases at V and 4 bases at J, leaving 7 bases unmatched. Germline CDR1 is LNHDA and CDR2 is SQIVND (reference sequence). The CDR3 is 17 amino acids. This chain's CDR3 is CASSMRLAGGVYNEQFF. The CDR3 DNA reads TGTGCCAGTAGTATGAGGCTAGCGGGAGGGGTGTACAATGAGCAGTTCTTC.

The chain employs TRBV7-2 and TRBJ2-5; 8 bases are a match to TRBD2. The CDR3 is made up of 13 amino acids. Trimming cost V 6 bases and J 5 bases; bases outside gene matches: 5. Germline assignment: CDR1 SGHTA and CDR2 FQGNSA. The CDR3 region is CASSLPGGETQYF. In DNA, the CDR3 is TGTGCCAGCAGTTTACCGGGGGGGGAGACCCAGTACTTC.

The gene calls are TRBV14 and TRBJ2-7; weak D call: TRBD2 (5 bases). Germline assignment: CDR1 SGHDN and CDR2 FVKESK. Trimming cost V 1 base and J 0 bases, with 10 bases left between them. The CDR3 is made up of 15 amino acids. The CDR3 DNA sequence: TGTGCCAGCAGCCAAGGCGGGTCCATCTCCTACGAGCAGTACTTC. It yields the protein CASSQGGSISYEQYF.